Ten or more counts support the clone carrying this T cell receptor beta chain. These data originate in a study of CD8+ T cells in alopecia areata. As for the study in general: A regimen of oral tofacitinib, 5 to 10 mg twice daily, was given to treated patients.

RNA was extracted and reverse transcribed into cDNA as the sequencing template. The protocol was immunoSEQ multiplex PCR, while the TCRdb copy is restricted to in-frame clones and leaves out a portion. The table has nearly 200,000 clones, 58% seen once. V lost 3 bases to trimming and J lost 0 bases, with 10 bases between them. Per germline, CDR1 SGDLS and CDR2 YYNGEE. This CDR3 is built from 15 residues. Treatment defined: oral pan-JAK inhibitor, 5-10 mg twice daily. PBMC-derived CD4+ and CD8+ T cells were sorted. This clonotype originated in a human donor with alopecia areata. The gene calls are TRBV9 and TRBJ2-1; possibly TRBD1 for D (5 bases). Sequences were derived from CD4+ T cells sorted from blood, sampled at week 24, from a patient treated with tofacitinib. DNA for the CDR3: TGTGCCAGCAGCGCGACAGTGAGCTCCTACAATGAGCAGTTCTTC. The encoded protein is CASSATVSSYNEQFF.